This T cell receptor (beta chain) was sequenced during a study of blood T cell repertoires in COVID-19. Study-wide context: T cells, B-cell-depleted T cells, or PBMCs provided the cDNA or gDNA that served as material.

TCRdb keeps only in-frame clones here, not all; method: immunoSEQ multiplex PCR. The table lists about 200,000 clones, 60% to 85% of them singletons. This CDR3 has 15 amino acids. Unmatched junction bases numbered 12, after V lost 6 bases and J lost 8 bases. Per the germline V gene, CDR1 is MNHEY and CDR2 is SVGEGT. Sequenced material: peripheral blood. The V and J genes are TRBV6-2 or TRBV6-3 and TRBJ1-4; 7 bases are shared with TRBD1. The origin of this receptor is a woman aged 70-85 years with acute or convalescent COVID-19. The CDR3 loop reads CASSPTDRVGEKLFF. The CDR3 DNA sequence: TGTGCCAGCAGCCCCACAGACAGGGTTGGGGAAAAACTGTTTTTT.